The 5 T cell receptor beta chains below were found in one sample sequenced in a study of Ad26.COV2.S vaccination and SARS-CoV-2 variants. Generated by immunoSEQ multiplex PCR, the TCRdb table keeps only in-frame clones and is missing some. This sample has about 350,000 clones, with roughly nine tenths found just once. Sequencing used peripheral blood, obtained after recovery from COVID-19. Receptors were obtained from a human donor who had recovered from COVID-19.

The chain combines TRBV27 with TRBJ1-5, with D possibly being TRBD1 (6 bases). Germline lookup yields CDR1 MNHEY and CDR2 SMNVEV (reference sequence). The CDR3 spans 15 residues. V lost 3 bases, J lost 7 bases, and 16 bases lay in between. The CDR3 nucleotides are TGTGCCAGCAGTTTGGGGACACGTGGTGGACAGCCCCAGCATTTT. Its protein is CASSLGTRGGQPQHF.

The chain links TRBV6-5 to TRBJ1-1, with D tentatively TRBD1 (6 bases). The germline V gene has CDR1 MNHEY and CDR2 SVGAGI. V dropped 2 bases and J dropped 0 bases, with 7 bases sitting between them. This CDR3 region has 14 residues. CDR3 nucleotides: TGTGCCAGCAGTTACAACAGGGTGAACACTGAAGCTTTCTTT. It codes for CASSYNRVNTEAFF.

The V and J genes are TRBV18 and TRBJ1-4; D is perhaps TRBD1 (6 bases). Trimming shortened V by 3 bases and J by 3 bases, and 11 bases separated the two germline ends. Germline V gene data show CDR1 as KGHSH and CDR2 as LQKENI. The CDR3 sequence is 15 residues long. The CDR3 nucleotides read TGTGCCAGCTCACCGCAGACAGGTTCTAATGAAAAACTGTTTTTT. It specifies CASSPQTGSNEKLFF.

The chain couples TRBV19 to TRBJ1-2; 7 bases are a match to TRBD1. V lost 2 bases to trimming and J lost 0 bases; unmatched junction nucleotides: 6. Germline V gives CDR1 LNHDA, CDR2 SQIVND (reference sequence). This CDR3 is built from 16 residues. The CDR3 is CASSISYRGANYGYTF. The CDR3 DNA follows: TGTGCCAGTAGTATATCCTACAGGGGAGCTAACTATGGCTACACCTTC.

Written as DNA, the CDR3 is TGCGCCAGCAGCTTGGGGACAGTAGATACTGGAAACACCATATATTTT. Its protein product is CASSLGTVDTGNTIYF. V is TRBV5-1 and J is TRBJ1-3, with D possibly being TRBD1 (6 bases). The CDR3 has 16 amino acids. The germline V and J ends were trimmed by 0 bases and 2 bases, with 12 bases remaining between them. Germline V gene sequence: CDR1 SGHRS, CDR2 YFSETQ.